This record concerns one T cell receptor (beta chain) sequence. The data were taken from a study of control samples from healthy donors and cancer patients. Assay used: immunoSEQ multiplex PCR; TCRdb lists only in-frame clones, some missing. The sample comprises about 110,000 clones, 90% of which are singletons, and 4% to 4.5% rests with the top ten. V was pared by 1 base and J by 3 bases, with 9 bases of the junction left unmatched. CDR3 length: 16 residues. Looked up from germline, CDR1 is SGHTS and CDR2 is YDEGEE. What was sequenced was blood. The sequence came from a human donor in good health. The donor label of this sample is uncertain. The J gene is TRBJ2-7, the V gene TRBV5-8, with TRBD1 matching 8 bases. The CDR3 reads CASSLWQGAVSYEQYF. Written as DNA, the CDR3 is TGTGCCAGCAGCTTGTGGCAGGGGGCGGTAAGCTACGAGCAGTACTTC.